This TCR beta chain was identified in a study of monozygotic twins with inflammatory bowel disease. Overall study results and limits: Among the T cells, different subtypes could not be distinguished. Especially with disease activity, IBD patients had fewer clonotypes in common with others than healthy twins did.

From 3,500 to 4,000 ng of total RNA, each TCR library was prepared. For each CDR3 protein, TCRdb gives one entry from its re-call of the 5' RACE reads, without DNA. This sample's table has about 380,000 distinct CDR3 sequences. Germline lookup yields CDR1 SGHRS and CDR2 YFSETQ. This CDR3 contains 15 residues. Concerning this clonotype itself: Antigen specificity is unknown.

The sample taken for sequencing was blood. This chain connects TRBV5-1 to TRBJ2-7; TCRdb names TRBD1, which stays unverified in the absence of DNA. The receptor was isolated from a human donor with ulcerative colitis or Crohn's disease, or a healthy co-twin of an affected twin (not recorded which). CDR3 protein: CASSLTGFESEEQYF.